The T cell receptor beta chain under discussion was sequenced for a study of T cell repertoires in cytomegalovirus infection. Study results and caveats: In two of eight donors, the top clonotype was HLA-C-restricted CMV-specific. CMV carriers having the relevant HLA were flagged by cumulative public TCR beta family frequency.

TCRdb passed the reads through MiXCR, listing each CDR3 protein once. The table shows fewer than 900,000 distinct CDR3 sequences, with approximately 32% occurring only once. This clonotype was recorded a few times. Antigen specificity is unknown. The CDR3 sequence is 15 residues long. Germline loops: CDR1 SGHTA, CDR2 FQGNSA. V shed 1 base, J shed 3 bases, and the junction held 3 bases outside the gene matches. The chain employs TRBV7-2 and TRBJ2-7; 10 positions match TRBD2. The sample was cultured CD8+ T cells from PBMCs, taken from culture after CMV antigen stimulation. The TCR originated in a human donor in good health (CMV status not recorded). Some clones in this sample may be carry-over from other donors' samples. The DNA for the CDR3 is TGTGCCAGCAGCTTAGGGACTAGCGGCTACTACGAGCAGTACTTC. The encoded protein is CASSLGTSGYYEQYF.